The rows below give T cell receptor beta chains drawn from one sample of a study of blood T cell repertoires in COVID-19. Assay used: immunoSEQ multiplex PCR; TCRdb lists only in-frame clones, some missing. The sample contains some 300,000 clones, under 90% of which appear only once. Material: PBMCs or T cells enriched from blood (not recorded which). All receptors derive from a woman aged 45 to 65 who had been exposed to COVID-19. The CDR3 runs from the conserved cysteine through the conserved F or W. A D gene is named only where the DNA matches it firmly. Size is stated for part of the rows, as once, few or many counts, or as a class when the clone is expanded.

v_call	d_call	clone_size	j_call	cdr3_nt	cdr3_aa
TRBV5-1	-	-	TRBJ1-1	TGCGCCAGCAGCTTGGAGCCCCGACGAGGAACTGAAGCTTTCTTT	CASSLEPRRGTEAFF
TRBV28	TRBD1	-	TRBJ1-4	TGTGCCAGCAGTTTCCCGACAGGGGGCAATGAAAAACTGTTTTTT	CASSFPTGGNEKLFF
TRBV24-1	-	-	TRBJ2-6	TGTGCCACCAGTGGCATCACGGGGGGCGCGATGTCTGGGGCCAACGTCCTGACTTTC	CATSGITGGAMSGANVLTF
TRBV18	-	-	TRBJ1-1	TGTGCCAGCTCACCCGGCCAGGGGTCGATACTGAACACTGAAGCTTTCTTT	CASSPGQGSILNTEAFF
TRBV2	TRBD1	-	TRBJ1-3	TGTGCCAGCAGTGGGACAGGGGGCGTCGGAAACACCATATATTTT	CASSGTGGVGNTIYF
TRBV15	TRBD1	-	TRBJ2-1	TGTGCCACCAGCGGGCCGGGACAGGGTTACAATGAGCAGTTCTTC	CATSGPGQGYNEQFF
TRBV5-8	-	-	TRBJ1-2	TGTGCCAGCAGAATGGCCATTAACTATGGCTACACCTTC	CASRMAINYGYTF
TRBV4-2	-	few	TRBJ2-2	TGTGCCAGCAGCCAAGACAGGGGCACCGGGGAGCTGTTTTTT	CASSQDRGTGELFF
TRBV13	TRBD2	-	TRBJ2-5	TGTGCCAGCAGCCCCGGACCGGGGGGGCCCCAGTACTTC	CASSPGPGGPQYF
TRBV19	-	-	TRBJ1-3	TGTGCCAGTAGCTATACCCCCAGCGCCACGGGAAACACCATATATTTT	CASSYTPSATGNTIYF
TRBV19	-	-	TRBJ2-5	TGTGCCAGTAGTGTCCGCGGGACAGCCTCAGAGACCCAGTACTTC	CASSVRGTASETQYF
TRBV7-9	-	-	TRBJ2-5	TGTGCCAGCAGCTTAGTAGGGGCGTACCAAGAGACCCAGTACTTC	CASSLVGAYQETQYF
TRBV5-4	-	few	TRBJ1-2	TGTGCCAGCAGCTTGGCTCAGGAGGTTCTCTATGGCTACACCTTC	CASSLAQEVLYGYTF
TRBV4-2	-	-	TRBJ2-2	TGTGCCAGCAGCCAAGGAGCAGGGAACACCGGGGAGCTGTTTTTT	CASSQGAGNTGELFF
TRBV29-1	TRBD1	-	TRBJ1-4	TGCAGCGTAGCGGGACAGGGGAATGAAAAACTGTTTTTT	CSVAGQGNEKLFF
TRBV10-3	TRBD1	-	TRBJ2-5	TGTGCCATCGTGACAGGGAAGGAGACCCAGTACTTC	CAIVTGKETQYF
TRBV10-3	-	-	TRBJ1-1	TGTGCCATCAGATTGGGGGGGAACACTGAAGCTTTCTTT	CAIRLGGNTEAFF